These T cell receptor beta chains were read from a single sample in a study of beta chain features in type 1 diabetes. Assay: immunoSEQ multiplex PCR; the TCRdb copy retains only in-frame clones and omits some. The sample gives roughly 380,000 clones, around 20% of which show up once; around 0.044% is in the top ten. Source material: naive CD4+ T cells from blood. The receptors were gathered from a woman younger than 30 in good health. CDR3s include the opening cysteine and the closing phenylalanine or tryptophan. D genes are given only for firm matches. Only some rows state a clone size, as once, few, many or a class for expanded clones.

cdr3_length j_call d_call clone_size v_call cdr3_nt cdr3_aa
14 TRBJ1-1 . . TRBV27 TGTGCCAGCAGTCCAACACAGGGAAGGACTGAAGCTTTCTTT CASSPTQGRTEAFF
15 TRBJ2-1 . few TRBV2 TGTGCCAGCAGTGGACTGAAGTCGAACTACAATGAGCAGTTCTTC CASSGLKSNYNEQFF
14 TRBJ1-1 TRBD1 . TRBV4-1 TGCGCCAGCAGCCATGGACAGGGGAACACTGAAGCTTTCTTT CASSHGQGNTEAFF
14 TRBJ1-1 . few TRBV29-1 TGCAGCGTTGAAGGGCGACAGCTGAACACTGAAGCTTTCTTT CSVEGRQLNTEAFF
11 TRBJ1-2 . . TRBV5-1 TGCGCCAGCAGCTTGGCAGGGGGCTACACCTTC CASSLAGGYTF
14 TRBJ2-5 . few TRBV5-4 TGTGCCAGCAGCTTGCAAGGGGCTGGAGAGACCCAGTACTTC CASSLQGAGETQYF
11 TRBJ1-1 . few TRBV12-5 TGTGCTAGTGCCCCGTACACTGAAGCTTTCTTT CASAPYTEAFF
12 TRBJ2-1 . . TRBV18 TGTGCCAGCTCACCGCTAGTTGATGAGCAGTTCTTC CASSPLVDEQFF
17 TRBJ2-5 TRBD1 . TRBV11-3 TGTGCCAGCAGCTTATGGGACAGGGGTATGGGATTCGAGACCCAGTACTTC CASSLWDRGMGFETQYF
13 TRBJ2-5 . few TRBV14 TGTGCCAGCAGCCAAGATTGGAGCAGGGACCAGTACTTC CASSQDWSRDQYF
18 TRBJ2-4 TRBD2 few TRBV30 TGTGCCTGGAGTACACCGGGACTAGCGGATCAAGCCAAAAACATTCAGTACTTC CAWSTPGLADQAKNIQYF
16 TRBJ2-7 TRBD1 . TRBV29-1 TGCAGCGTCGGACGCACGGGACAGACTCTCTCCTACGAGCAGTACTTC CSVGRTGQTLSYEQYF
11 TRBJ2-5 . few TRBV7-2 TGTGCCAGCAGCTCTCAAGAGACCCAGTACTTC CASSSQETQYF
15 TRBJ2-1 . few TRBV5-4 TGTGCCAGCAGCTTGGGGGCGGGCGCATACAATGAGCAGTTCTTC CASSLGAGAYNEQFF
15 TRBJ1-2 . . TRBV9 TGTGCCAGCAGCGTTCGGCCAGGGTCGAACTATGGCTACACCTTC CASSVRPGSNYGYTF
14 TRBJ2-5 . . TRBV18 TGTGCCAGCTCAGGCAACAGTCTCCAAGAGACCCAGTACTTC CASSGNSLQETQYF
16 TRBJ2-7 . few TRBV27 TGTGCCAGCAGACAAATTCCAGCCGACAGTACCTACGAGCAGTACTTC CASRQIPADSTYEQYF
11 TRBJ2-3 . . TRBV5-4 TGTGCCAGCAGTTTAACAGATACGCAGTATTTT CASSLTDTQYF
15 TRBJ2-7 . . TRBV7-2 TGTGCCAGCAGCTTGGAGGCGGGGGCCTCCTACGAGCAGTACTTC CASSLEAGASYEQYF
19 TRBJ2-6 TRBD2 . TRBV5-1 TGCGCCAGCAGCCCCGGGACTAGCGGGGGTACCTCTGGGGCCAACGTCCTGACTTTC CASSPGTSGGTSGANVLTF
15 TRBJ1-6 TRBD1 few TRBV25-1 TGTGCCAGCAGTGAAAGGGGACAGGGTTGGTCACCCCTCCACTTT CASSERGQGWSPLHF
13 TRBJ2-3 . . TRBV7-2 TGTGCCAGCAGCTTCCGTGGCACAGATACGCAGTATTTT CASSFRGTDTQYF
15 TRBJ2-5 . once TRBV5-1 TGCGCCAGCAGCTCGGGGGACCGAGCCGGGGAGACCCAGTACTTC CASSSGDRAGETQYF
13 TRBJ1-4 TRBD1 few TRBV9 TGTGCCAGCTCGAAGGGGGCGAATGAAAAACTGTTTTTT CASSKGANEKLFF
11 TRBJ1-2 . . TRBV7-2 TGTGCCAGCAGCTCGACAATCGGCTACACCTTC CASSSTIGYTF
17 TRBJ2-7 TRBD2 . TRBV14 TGTGCCAGCAGCCAAGATCCCAGCGGGGGGAGAACGGGTGAGCAGTACTTC CASSQDPSGGRTGEQYF
14 TRBJ2-7 TRBD2 . TRBV9 TGTGCCAGCAGTCCCCTAGGGACTATCTACGAGCAGTACTTC CASSPLGTIYEQYF